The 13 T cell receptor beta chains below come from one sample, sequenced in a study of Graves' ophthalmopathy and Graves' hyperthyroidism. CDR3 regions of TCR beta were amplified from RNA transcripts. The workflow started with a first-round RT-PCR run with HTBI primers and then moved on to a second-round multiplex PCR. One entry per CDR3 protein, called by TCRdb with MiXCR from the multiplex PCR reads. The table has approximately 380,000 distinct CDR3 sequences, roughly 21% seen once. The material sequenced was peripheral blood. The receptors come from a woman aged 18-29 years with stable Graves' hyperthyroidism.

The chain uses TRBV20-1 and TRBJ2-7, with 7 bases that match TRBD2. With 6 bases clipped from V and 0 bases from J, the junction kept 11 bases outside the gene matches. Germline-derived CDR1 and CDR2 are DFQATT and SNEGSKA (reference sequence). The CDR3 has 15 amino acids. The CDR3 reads CSACDLAAISYEQYF. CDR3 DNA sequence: TGCAGTGCCTGCGACCTAGCGGCTATCTCCTACGAGCAGTACTTC.

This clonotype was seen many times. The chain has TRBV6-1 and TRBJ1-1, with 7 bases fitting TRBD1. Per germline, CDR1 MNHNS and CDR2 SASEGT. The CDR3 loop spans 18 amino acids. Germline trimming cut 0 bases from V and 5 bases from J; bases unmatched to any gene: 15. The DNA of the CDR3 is TGTGCCAGCAGTGAAGCACCTTACGCTAACAGGGGACATACTGAAGCTTTCTTT. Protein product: CASSEAPYANRGHTEAFF.

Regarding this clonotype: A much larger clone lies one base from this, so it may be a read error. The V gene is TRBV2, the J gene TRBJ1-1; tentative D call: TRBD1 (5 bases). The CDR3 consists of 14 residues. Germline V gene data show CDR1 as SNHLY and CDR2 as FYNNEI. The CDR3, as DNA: TGTGCCAGCAGTCTCAGGGACGTGAACACTGAAGTTTTCTTT. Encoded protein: CASSLRDVNTEVFF. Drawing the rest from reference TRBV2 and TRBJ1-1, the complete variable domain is EPEVTQTPSHQVTQMGQEVILRCVPISNHLYFYWYRQILGQKVEFLVSFYNNEISEKSEIFDDQFSVERPDGSNFTLKIRSTKLEDSAMYFCASSLRDVNTEVFFGQGTRLTVV.

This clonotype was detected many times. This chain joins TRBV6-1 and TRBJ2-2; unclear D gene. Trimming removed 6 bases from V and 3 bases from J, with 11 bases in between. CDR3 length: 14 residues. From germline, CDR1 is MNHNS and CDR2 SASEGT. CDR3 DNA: TGTGCCAGCAGACCTCTTACCTACACCGGGGAGCTGTTTTTT. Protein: CASRPLTYTGELFF.

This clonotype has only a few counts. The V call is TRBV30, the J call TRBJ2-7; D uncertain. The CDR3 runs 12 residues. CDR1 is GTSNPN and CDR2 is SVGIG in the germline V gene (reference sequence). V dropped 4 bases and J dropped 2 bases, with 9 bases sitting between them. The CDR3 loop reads CAWTADPYEQYF. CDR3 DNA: TGTGCCTGGACGGCAGACCCCTACGAGCAGTACTTC.

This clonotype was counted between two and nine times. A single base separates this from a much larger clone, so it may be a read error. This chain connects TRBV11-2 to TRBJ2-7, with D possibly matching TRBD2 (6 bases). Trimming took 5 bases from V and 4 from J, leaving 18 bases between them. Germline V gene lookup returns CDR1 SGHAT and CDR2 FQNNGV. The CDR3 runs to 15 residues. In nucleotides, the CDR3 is TGTGCCAGCAGCATGGGGAGGAGCCCCTCGTACGAGCAGTACTTC. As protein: CASSMGRSPSYEQYF.

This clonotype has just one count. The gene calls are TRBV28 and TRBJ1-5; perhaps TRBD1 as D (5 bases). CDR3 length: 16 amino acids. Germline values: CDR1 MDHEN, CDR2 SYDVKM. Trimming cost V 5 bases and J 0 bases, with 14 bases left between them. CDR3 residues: CASSPGALYSNQPQHF. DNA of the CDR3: TGTGCCAGCAGTCCCGGGGCACTGTATAGCAATCAGCCCCAGCATTTT. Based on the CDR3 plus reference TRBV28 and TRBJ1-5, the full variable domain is DVKVTQSSRYLVKRTGEKVFLECVQDMDHENMFWYRQDPGLGLRLIYFSYDVKMKEKGDIPEGYSVSREKKERFSLILESASTNQTSMYLCASSPGALYSNQPQHFGDGTRLSIL.

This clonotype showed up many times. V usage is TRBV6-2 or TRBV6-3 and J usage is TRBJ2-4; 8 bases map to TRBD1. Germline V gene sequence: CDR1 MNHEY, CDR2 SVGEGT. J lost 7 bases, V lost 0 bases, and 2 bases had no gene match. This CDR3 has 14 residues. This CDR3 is CASSYSTGVNIQYF. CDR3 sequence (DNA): TGTGCCAGCAGTTACTCGACAGGGGTGAACATTCAGTACTTC.

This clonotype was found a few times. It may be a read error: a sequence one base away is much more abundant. The CDR3: CASSPRTGPGEQYF. The CDR3 DNA follows: TGCGCCAGCAGCCCCCGGACGGGTCCCGGCGAGCAGTACTTC. The chain joins TRBV5-1 to TRBJ2-7; D is undetermined. The V end was cut by 4 bases, the J end by 6 bases, with 17 bases between. The CDR3 length is 14 residues. The germline CDR1 and CDR2 sequences are SGHRS and YFSETQ.

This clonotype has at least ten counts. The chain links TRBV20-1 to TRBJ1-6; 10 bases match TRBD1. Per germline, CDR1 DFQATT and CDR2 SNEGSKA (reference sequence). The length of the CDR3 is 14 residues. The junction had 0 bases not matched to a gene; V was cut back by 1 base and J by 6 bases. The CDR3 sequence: CSARGDRGNSPLHF. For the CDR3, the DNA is TGCAGTGCTAGAGGGGACAGGGGTAATTCACCCCTCCACTTT.

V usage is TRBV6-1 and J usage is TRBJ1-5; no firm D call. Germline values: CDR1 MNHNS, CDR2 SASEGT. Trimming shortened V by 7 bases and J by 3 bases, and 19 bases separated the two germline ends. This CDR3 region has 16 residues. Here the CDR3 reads CASNNGKRINNQPQHF. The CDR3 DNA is TGTGCCAGCAACAACGGGAAGAGAATCAACAATCAGCCCCAGCATTTT.

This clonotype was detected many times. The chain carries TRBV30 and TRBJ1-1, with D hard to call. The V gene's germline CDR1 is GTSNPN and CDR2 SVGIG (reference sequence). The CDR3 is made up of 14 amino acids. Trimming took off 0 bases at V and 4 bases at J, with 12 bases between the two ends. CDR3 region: CAWSVTSGSTEAFF. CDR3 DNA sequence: TGTGCCTGGAGTGTAACGAGTGGGTCCACTGAAGCTTTCTTT.

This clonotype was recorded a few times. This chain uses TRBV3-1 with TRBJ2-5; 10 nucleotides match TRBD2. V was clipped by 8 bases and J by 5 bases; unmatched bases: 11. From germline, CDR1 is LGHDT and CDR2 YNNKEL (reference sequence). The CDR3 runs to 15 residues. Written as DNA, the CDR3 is TGTGCCAGCCGCCGGAGCGGGGGGGCCTTTGAGACCCAGTACTTC. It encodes CASRRSGGAFETQYF.